This T cell receptor beta chain was retrieved from a study of identical twins. Study results and caveats: There was an excess of low generation probability in the out-of-frame alpha sequences that twins shared.

Germline CDR1 is LGHDT and CDR2 is YNNKEL (reference sequence). The CDR3 sequence is 13 residues long. As for this clonotype: Its antigen is unidentified. At one end the junction does not follow the germline gene, possibly because of a read error.

TCRdb passed the 5' RACE reads through MiXCR, listing each CDR3 protein once. The profile shows around 650,000 distinct CDR3 sequences, 7.1% of them singletons. This same sample was also part of a study on yellow fever vaccine responses in identical twins.

Sequenced material: PBMCs. V and J are TRBV3-1 and TRBJ2-1; tentatively, D is TRBD1 or TRBD2 (6 bases each). The source is a young woman in good health. The CDR3 here is CASSQTAGMKGVF. The CDR3 nucleotides are TGTGCCAGCAGCCAAACAGCGGGCATGAAGGGGGTCTTC.